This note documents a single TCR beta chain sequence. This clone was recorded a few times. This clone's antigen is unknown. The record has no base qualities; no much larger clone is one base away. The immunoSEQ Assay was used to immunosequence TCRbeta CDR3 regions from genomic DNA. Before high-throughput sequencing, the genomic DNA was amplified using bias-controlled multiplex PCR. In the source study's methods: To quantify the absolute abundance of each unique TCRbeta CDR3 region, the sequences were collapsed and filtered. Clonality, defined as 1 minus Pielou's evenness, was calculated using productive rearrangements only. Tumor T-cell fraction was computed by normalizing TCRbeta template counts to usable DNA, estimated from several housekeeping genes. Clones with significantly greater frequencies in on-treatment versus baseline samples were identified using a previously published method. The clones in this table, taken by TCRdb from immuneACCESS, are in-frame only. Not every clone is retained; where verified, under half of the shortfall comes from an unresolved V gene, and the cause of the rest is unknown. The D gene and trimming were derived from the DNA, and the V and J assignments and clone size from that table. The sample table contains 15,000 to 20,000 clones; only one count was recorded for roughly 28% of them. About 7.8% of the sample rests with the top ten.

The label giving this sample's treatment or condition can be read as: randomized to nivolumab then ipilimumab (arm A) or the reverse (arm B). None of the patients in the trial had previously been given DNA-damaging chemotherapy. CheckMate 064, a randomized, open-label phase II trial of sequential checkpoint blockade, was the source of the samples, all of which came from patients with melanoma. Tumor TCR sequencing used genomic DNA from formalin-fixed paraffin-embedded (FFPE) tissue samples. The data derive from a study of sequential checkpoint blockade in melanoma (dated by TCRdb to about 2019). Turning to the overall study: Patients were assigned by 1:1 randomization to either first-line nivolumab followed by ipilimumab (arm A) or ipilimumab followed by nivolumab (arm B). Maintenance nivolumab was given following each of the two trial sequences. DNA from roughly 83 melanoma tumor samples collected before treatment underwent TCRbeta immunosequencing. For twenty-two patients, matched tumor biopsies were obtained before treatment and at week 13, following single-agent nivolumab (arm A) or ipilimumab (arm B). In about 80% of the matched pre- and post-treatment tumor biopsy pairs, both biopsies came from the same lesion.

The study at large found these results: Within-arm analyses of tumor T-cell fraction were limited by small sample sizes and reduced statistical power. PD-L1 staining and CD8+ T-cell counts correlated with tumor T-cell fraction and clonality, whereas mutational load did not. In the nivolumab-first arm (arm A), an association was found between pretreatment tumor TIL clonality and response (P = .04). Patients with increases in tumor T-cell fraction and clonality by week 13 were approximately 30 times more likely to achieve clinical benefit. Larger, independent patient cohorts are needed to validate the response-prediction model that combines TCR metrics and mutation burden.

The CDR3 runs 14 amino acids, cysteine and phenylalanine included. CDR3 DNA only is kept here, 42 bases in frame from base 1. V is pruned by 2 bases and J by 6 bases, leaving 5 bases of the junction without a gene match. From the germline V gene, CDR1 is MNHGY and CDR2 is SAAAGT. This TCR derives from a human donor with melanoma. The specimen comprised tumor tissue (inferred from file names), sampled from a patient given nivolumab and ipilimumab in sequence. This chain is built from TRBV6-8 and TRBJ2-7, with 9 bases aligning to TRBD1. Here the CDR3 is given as CASSYGTGKAEQYF. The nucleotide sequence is TGTGCCAGCAGTTACGGGACAGGGAAGGCCGAGCAGTACTTC.